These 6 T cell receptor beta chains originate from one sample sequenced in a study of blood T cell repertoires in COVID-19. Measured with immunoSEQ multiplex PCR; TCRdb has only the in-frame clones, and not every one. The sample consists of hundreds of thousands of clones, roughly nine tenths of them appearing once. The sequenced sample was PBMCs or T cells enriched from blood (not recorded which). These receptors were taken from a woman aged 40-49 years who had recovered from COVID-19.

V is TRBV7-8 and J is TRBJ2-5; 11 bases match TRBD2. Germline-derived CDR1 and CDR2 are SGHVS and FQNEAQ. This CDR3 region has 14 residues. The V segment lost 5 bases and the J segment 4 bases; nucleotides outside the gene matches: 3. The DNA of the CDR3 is TGTGCCAGCAGCATTAGCGGGAGGGGAGAGACCCAGTACTTC. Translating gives CASSISGRGETQYF.

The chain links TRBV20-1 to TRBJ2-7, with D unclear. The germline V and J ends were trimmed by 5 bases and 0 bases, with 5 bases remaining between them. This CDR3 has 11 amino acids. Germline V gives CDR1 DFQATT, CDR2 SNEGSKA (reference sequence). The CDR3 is CSASSSYEQYF. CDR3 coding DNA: TGCAGTGCTTCTAGCTCCTACGAGCAGTACTTC.

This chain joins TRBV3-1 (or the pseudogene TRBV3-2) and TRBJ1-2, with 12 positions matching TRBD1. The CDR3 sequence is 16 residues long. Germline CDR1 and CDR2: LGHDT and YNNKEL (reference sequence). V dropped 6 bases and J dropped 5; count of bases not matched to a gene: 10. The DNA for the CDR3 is TGTGCCAGCAGATCCCGGGACAGGGGGCATTTTTATGGCTACACCTTC. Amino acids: CASRSRDRGHFYGYTF.

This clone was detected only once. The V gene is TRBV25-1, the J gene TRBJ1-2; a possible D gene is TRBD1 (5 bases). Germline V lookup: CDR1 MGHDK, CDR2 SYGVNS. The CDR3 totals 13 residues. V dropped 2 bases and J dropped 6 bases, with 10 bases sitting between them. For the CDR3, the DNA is TGTGCCAGCAGTGAACCCCAGGGCGATGGCTACACCTTC. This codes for CASSEPQGDGYTF.

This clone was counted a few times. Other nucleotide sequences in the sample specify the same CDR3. The CDR3 DNA reads as TGTGCCAGCAGTTTAAGGGAGGGGACTGAAGCTTTCTTT. It codes for CASSLREGTEAFF. The rearrangement uses TRBV27 and TRBJ1-1, with a possible D match to TRBD1 (5 bases). The CDR3 is 13 residues long. CDR1 is MNHEY, CDR2 SMNVEV, per germline (reference sequence). V lost 2 bases to trimming and J lost 5 bases, with 9 bases between them.

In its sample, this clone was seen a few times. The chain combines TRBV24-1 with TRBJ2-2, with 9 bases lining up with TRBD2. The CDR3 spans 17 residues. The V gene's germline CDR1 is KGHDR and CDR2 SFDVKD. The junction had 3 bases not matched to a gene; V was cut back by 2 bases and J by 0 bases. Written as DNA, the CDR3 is TGTGCCACCAGTGATTCCGGGACTAGCTCGAACACCGGGGAGCTGTTTTTT. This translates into CATSDSGTSSNTGELFF.